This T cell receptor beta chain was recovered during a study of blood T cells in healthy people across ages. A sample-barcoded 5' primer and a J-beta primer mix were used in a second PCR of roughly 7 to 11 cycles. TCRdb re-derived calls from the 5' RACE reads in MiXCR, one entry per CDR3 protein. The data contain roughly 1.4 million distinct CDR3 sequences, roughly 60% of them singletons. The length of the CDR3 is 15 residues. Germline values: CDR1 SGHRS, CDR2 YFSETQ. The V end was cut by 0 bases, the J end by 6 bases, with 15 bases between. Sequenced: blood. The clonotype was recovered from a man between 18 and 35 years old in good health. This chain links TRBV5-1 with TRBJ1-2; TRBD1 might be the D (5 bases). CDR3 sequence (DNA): TGCGCCAGCAGCTTGGCGGACATGTCCGGGGATGGCTACACCTTC. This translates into CASSLADMSGDGYTF. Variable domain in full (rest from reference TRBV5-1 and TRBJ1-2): KAGVTQTPRYLIKTRGQQVTLSCSPISGHRSVSWYQQTPGQGLQFLFEYFSETQRNKGNFPGRFSGRQFSNSRSEMNVSTLELGDSALYLCASSLADMSGDGYTFGSGTRLTVV.